What follows describes a single T cell receptor (beta chain). This specimen belongs to a study of blood T cell repertoires in COVID-19. Study details: PBMCs, B-cell-depleted T cells, or T cells were the source of the cDNA or gDNA that made up the material.

Only in-frame clones appear in the TCRdb table, and some are missing; sequencing was by immunoSEQ multiplex PCR. The sample includes 50,000 to 55,000 clones, around 88% of them seen just once. The CDR3 is 16 residues long. Trimming left V 6 bases short and J 3 bases short, with 21 bases between. The V gene's germline CDR1 is MNHGY and CDR2 SAAAGT. Specimen: peripheral blood. The gene calls are TRBV6-8 and TRBJ2-7, with D maybe TRBD2 (6 bases). This TCR came from a woman older than 75 with acute or convalescent COVID-19. The CDR3 spells CASSPKGLGGNYEQYF. For the CDR3, the DNA is TGTGCCAGCAGCCCGAAGGGCCTGGGAGGTAACTACGAGCAGTACTTC.